This T cell receptor beta chain was retrieved from a study of human T cells and chemical hapten exposure. For the study at large: Minor pooled library volume differences mainly drove per-sample TCR yield variation. Points from the study as a whole: TCRs exceeding a frequency of 1 in 1000 stayed unchanged under DPC sensitization.

A few counts support this clonotype. The target antigen is unknown. The CDR3 sequence is 18 residues long. From germline, CDR1 is LNHDA and CDR2 SQIVND (reference sequence). Trimming removed 5 bases from V and 0 bases from J; junction bases left unmatched: 11. Regarding time point: patch test 3, about 24 weeks after DPC sensitization. The treatment denotes: therapeutic diphenylcyclopropenone sensitization with weekly scalp DPC. Total RNA came from unfractionated whole blood. Each CDR3 protein gets one entry after TCRdb re-called the RACE reads with MiXCR. The sample consists of roughly 100,000 distinct CDR3 sequences, less than 40% of them appearing once.

The specimen was whole blood, collected in connection with sensitization to the hapten diphenylcyclopropenone (DPC). The J gene is TRBJ2-1, the V gene TRBV19, with 9 bases fitting TRBD2. The source is a man aged 40-49 years with alopecia areata. Some clones in this sample may be carry-over from other donors' samples. CDR3 loop: CASSPKLAGYSSYNEQFF. Here the CDR3 DNA reads TGTGCCAGTAGTCCTAAACTAGCGGGCTACAGCTCCTACAATGAGCAGTTCTTC.